This TCR beta chain was profiled in a study of shared T cell receptors in the human thymus. The table came from immunoSEQ multiplex PCR; TCRdb's copy has only in-frame clones and leaves some out. Among about 660,000 clones listed, 88% were seen once. This clone came up once. The CDR3 has 15 residues. The V gene's germline CDR1 is MNHEY and CDR2 SVGAGI. The sample was also reused in another study, on human thymus T cells.

The chain joins TRBV6-5 to TRBJ2-5; TRBD2 aligns across 7 bases. The tail of the sequence fits TRBJ2-7 better, so the J call may be wrong. Material for sequencing was thymocytes. This clonotype was obtained from a boy younger than two with a congenital heart defect. The CDR3 nucleotides are TGTGCCAGCAGTCAAAGACTAGCCCGAATCTACGAGCAGTACTTC. It translates to CASSQRLARIYEQYF.